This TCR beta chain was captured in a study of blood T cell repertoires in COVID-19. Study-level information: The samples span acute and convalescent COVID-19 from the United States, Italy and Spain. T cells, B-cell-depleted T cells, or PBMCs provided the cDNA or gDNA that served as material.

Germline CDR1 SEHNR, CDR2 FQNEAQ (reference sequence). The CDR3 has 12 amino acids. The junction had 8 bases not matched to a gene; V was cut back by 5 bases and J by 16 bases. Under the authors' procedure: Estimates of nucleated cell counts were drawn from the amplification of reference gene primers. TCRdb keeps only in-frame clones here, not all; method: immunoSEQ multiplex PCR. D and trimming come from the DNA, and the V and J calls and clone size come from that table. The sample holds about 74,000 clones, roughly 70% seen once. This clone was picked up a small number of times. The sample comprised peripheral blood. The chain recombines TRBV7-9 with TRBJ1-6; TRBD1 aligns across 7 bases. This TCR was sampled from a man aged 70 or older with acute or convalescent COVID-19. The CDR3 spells CASSPPGTVLHF. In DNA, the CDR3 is TGTGCCAGCAGCCCACCCGGGACAGTACTCCACTTT.